The T cell receptor (beta chain) described here comes from a study of T cell repertoires in ileal Crohn's disease. Specified time point: neoterminal ileum biopsy at postoperative endoscopy, about 6 months after surgery. Patients were adults with ileal or ileocolonic Crohn's disease needing resection. CDR3 length: 14 amino acids. The germline CDR1 and CDR2 sequences are SGHRS and YFSETQ. V was pared by 4 bases and J by 7 bases, with 6 bases of the junction left unmatched. This clone was seen a few times. Its specificity is not known. Study-level results: Sorted CD8 T cells held more high-frequency clones than CD4. All patients with clonality above 26.8% had endoscopic recurrence.

Method: immunoSEQ multiplex PCR; TCRdb's copy keeps in-frame clones and lacks some. The table includes over 15,000 clones, approximately 70% detected once. The sequence was obtained from an adult with Crohn's disease. The rearrangement uses TRBV5-1 and TRBJ2-1; 9 bases fit TRBD1. The sample was ileal tissue. The CDR3 bases are TGCGCCAGCAGCGGGACAGGGTGGGAGAATGAGCAGTTCTTC. Amino acids: CASSGTGWENEQFF. The full variable domain, in which reference TRBV5-1 and TRBJ2-1 provide the parts outside the CDR3, is KAGVTQTPRYLIKTRGQQVTLSCSPISGHRSVSWYQQTPGQGLQFLFEYFSETQRNKGNFPGRFSGRQFSNSRSEMNVSTLELGDSALYLCASSGTGWENEQFFGPGTRLTVL.